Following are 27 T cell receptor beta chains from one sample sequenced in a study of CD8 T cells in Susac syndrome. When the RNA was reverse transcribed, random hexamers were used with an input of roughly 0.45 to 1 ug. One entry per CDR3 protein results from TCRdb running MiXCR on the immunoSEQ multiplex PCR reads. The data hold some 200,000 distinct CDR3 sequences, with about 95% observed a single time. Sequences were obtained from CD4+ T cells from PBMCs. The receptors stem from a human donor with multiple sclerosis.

The CDR3 loop reads CASSITGGTEAFF. The CDR3 DNA follows: TGTGCCAGCAGCATAACGGGGGGCACTGAAGCTTTCTTT. This chain links TRBV13 with TRBJ1-1; maybe TRBD1 (5 bases). This CDR3 comprises 13 residues. The germline V gene encodes CDR1 PRHDT and CDR2 FYEKMQ (reference sequence). Trimming left V 5 bases short and J 4 bases short, with 11 bases between. Combining the CDR3 with reference TRBV13 and TRBJ1-1 gives the whole variable domain AAGVIQSPRHLIKEKRETATLKCYPIPRHDTVYWYQQGPGQDPQFLISFYEKMQSDKGSIPDRFSAQQFSDYHSELNMSSLELGDSALYFCASSITGGTEAFFGQGTRLTVV.

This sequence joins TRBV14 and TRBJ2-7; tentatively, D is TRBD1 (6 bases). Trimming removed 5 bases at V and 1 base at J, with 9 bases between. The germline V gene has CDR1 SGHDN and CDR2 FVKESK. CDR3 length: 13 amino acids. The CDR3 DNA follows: TGTGCCAGCAGCGGGGGCCCATCCTACGAGCAGTACTTC. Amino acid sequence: CASSGGPSYEQYF.

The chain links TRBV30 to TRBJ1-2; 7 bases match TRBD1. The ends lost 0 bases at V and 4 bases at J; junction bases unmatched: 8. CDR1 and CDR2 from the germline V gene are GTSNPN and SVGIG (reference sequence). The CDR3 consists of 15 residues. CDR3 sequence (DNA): TGTGCCTGGAGTGTACATCAGGGGGTGTTCTATGGCTACACCTTC. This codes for CAWSVHQGVFYGYTF.

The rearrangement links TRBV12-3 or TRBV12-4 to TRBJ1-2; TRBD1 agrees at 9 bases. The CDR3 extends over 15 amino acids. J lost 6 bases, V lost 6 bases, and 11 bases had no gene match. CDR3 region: CASSQTQGASNGYTF. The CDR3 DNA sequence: TGTGCCAGCAGCCAAACACAGGGGGCGAGTAATGGCTACACCTTC.

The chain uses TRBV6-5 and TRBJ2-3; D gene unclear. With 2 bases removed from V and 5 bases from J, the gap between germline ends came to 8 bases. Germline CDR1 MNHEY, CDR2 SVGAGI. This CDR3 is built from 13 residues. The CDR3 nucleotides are TGTGCCAGCAGTTACCCGTCCGGAGATACGCAGTATTTT. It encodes CASSYPSGDTQYF.

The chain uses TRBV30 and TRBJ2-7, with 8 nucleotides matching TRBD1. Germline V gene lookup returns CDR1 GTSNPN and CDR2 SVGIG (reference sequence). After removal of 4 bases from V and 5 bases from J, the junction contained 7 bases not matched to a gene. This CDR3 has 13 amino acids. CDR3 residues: CAWTPGQVNEQYF. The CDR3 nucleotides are TGTGCCTGGACCCCGGGACAGGTGAACGAGCAGTACTTC.

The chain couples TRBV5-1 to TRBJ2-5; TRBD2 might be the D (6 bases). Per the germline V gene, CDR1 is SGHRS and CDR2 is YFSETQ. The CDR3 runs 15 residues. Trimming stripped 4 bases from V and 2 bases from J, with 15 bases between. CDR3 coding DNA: TGCGCCAGCAGCCCCCGGGGACTTGAACAAGAGACCCAGTACTTC. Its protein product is CASSPRGLEQETQYF. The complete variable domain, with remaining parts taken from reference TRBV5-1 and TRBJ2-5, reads KAGVTQTPRYLIKTRGQQVTLSCSPISGHRSVSWYQQTPGQGLQFLFEYFSETQRNKGNFPGRFSGRQFSNSRSEMNVSTLELGDSALYLCASSPRGLEQETQYFGPGTRLLVL.

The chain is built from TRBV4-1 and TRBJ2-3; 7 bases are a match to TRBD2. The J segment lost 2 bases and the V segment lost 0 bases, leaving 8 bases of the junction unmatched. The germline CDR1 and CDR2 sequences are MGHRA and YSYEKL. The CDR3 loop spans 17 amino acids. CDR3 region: CASSQEDREVITDTQYF. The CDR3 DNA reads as TGCGCCAGCAGCCAAGAGGATCGGGAGGTAATCACAGATACGCAGTATTTT.

CDR3 nucleotides: TGTGCCAGCTTGTACATAGGGACAGGGCGCACAGATACGCAGTATTTT. This translates into CASLYIGTGRTDTQYF. V is TRBV2 and J is TRBJ2-3, with 9 nucleotides matching TRBD1. There are 16 residues in the CDR3. Trimming took 8 bases from V and 1 from J; bases not matched to a gene: 10. Germline CDR1 SNHLY, CDR2 FYNNEI.

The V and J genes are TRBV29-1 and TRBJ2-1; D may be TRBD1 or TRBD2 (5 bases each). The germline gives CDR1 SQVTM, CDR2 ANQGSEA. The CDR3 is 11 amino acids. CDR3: CTAGTLSQQFF. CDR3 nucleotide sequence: TGCACTGCTGGGACCTTGTCCCAGCAGTTCTTC.

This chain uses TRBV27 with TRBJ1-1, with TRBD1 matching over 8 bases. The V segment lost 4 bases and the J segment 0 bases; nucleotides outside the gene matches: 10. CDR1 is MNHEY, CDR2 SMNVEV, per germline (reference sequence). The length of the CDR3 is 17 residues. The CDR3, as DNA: TGTGCCAGCAGTTCCCTTCAGACAGGGGCGGTGAACACTGAAGCTTTCTTT. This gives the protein CASSSLQTGAVNTEAFF.

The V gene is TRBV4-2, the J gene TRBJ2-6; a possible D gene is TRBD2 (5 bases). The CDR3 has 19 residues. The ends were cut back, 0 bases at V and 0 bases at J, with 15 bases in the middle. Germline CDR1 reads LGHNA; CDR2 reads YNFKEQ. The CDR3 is CASSQDHRAGNSGANVLTF. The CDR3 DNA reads TGTGCCAGCAGCCAAGATCATCGGGCCGGGAACTCTGGGGCCAACGTCCTGACTTTC.

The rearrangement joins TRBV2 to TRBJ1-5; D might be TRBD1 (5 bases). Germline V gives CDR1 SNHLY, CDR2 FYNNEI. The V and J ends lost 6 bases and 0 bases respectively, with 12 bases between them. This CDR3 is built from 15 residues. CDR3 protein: CASRGTVNSNQPQHF. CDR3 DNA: TGTGCCAGCAGGGGGACGGTGAATAGCAATCAGCCCCAGCATTTT.

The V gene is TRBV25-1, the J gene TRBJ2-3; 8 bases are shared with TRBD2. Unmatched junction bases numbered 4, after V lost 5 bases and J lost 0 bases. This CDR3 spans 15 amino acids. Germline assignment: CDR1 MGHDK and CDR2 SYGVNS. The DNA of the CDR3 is TGTGCCAGCAGTCTTAAGCGGGGGAGCACAGATACGCAGTATTTT. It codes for CASSLKRGSTDTQYF.

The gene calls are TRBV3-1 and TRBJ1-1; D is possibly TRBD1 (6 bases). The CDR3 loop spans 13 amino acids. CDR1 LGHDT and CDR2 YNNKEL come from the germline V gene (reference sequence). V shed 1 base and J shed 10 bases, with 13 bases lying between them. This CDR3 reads CASSQGRTAAAFF. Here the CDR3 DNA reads TGTGCCAGCAGCCAAGGTCGGACAGCGGCAGCTTTCTTT.

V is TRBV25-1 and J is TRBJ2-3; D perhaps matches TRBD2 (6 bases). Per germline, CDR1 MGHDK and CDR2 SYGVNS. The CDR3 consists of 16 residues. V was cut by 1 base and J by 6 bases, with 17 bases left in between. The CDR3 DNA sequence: TGTGCCAGCAGTGAATCTCGGGGGACCGCCCGGGATACGCAGTATTTT. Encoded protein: CASSESRGTARDTQYF.

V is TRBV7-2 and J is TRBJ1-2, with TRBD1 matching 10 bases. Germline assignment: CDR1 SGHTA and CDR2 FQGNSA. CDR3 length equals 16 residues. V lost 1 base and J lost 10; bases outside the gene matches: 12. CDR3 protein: CASSLVRPGTGDDYTF. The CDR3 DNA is TGTGCCAGCAGCTTAGTTCGCCCTGGGACAGGGGATGACTACACCTTC.

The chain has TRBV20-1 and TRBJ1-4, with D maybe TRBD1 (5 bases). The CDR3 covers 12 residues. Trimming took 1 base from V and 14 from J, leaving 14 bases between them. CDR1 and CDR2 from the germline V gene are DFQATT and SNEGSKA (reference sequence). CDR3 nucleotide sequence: TGCAGTGCTAGAGCAGCGGGGCCTAACCTGTTTTTT. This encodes CSARAAGPNLFF.

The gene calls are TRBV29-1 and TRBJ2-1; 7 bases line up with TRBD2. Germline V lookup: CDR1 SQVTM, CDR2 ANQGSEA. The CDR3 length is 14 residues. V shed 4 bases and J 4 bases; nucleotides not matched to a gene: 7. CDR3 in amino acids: CSVAPSGAYNEQFF. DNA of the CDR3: TGCAGCGTTGCCCCTAGCGGAGCTTACAATGAGCAGTTCTTC.

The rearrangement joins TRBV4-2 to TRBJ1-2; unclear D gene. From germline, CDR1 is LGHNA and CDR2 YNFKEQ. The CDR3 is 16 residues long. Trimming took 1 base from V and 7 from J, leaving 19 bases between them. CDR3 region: CASSQAPGREERGYTF. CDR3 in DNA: TGTGCCAGCAGCCAAGCCCCGGGGAGGGAAGAGCGTGGCTACACCTTC.

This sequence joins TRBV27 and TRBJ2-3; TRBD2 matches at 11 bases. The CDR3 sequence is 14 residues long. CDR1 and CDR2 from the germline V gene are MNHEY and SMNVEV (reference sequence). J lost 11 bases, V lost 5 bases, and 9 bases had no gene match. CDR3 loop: CASSPPSGGRKQYF. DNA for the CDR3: TGTGCCAGCAGTCCTCCTAGCGGGGGGCGCAAGCAGTATTTT.

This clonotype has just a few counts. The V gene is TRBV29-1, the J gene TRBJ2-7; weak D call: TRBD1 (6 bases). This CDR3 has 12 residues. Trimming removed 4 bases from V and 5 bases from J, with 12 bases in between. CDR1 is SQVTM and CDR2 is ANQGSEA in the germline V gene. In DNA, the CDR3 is TGCAGCGTTGGCCAGGGGTGGAACGAGCAGTACTTC. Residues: CSVGQGWNEQYF.

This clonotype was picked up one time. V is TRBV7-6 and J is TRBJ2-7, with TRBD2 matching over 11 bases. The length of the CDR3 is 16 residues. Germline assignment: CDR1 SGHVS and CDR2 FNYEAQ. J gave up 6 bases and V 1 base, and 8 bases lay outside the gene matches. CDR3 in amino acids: CASSLVASGRSSEQYF. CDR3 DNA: TGTGCCAGCAGCTTAGTTGCTAGCGGGAGGAGCAGCGAGCAGTACTTC.

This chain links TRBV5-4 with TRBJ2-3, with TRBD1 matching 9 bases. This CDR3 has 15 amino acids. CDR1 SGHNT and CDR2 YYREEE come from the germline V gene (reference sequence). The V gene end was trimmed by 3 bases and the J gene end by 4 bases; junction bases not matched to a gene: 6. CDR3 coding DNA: TGTGCCAGCAGCTCCGACAGGGGGGGAGCAGATACGCAGTATTTT. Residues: CASSSDRGGADTQYF. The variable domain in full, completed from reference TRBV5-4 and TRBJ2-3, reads ETGVTQSPTHLIKTRGQQVTLRCSSQSGHNTVSWYQQALGQGPQFIFQYYREEENGRGNFPPRFSGLQFPNYSSELNVNALELDDSALYLCASSSDRGGADTQYFGPGTRLTVL.

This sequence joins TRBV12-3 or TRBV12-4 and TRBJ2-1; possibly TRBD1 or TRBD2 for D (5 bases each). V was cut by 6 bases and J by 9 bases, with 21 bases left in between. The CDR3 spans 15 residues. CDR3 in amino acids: CASRSGTYEMSEQFF. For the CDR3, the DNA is TGTGCCAGCAGGTCCGGGACCTACGAGATGAGTGAGCAGTTCTTC.

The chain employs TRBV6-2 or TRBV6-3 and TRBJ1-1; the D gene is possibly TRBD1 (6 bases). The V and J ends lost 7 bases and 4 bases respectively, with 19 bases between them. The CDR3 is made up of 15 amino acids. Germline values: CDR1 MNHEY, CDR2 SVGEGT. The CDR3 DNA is TGTGCCAGCACTCCCTCTCGGGTCAGGGGCACTGAAGCTTTCTTT. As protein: CASTPSRVRGTEAFF.

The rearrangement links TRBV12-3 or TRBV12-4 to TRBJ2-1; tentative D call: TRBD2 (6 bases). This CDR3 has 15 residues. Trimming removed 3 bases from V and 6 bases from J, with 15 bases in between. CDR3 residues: CASSLWGIGGNEQFF. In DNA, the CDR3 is TGTGCCAGCAGTTTGTGGGGGATCGGGGGCAATGAGCAGTTCTTC.